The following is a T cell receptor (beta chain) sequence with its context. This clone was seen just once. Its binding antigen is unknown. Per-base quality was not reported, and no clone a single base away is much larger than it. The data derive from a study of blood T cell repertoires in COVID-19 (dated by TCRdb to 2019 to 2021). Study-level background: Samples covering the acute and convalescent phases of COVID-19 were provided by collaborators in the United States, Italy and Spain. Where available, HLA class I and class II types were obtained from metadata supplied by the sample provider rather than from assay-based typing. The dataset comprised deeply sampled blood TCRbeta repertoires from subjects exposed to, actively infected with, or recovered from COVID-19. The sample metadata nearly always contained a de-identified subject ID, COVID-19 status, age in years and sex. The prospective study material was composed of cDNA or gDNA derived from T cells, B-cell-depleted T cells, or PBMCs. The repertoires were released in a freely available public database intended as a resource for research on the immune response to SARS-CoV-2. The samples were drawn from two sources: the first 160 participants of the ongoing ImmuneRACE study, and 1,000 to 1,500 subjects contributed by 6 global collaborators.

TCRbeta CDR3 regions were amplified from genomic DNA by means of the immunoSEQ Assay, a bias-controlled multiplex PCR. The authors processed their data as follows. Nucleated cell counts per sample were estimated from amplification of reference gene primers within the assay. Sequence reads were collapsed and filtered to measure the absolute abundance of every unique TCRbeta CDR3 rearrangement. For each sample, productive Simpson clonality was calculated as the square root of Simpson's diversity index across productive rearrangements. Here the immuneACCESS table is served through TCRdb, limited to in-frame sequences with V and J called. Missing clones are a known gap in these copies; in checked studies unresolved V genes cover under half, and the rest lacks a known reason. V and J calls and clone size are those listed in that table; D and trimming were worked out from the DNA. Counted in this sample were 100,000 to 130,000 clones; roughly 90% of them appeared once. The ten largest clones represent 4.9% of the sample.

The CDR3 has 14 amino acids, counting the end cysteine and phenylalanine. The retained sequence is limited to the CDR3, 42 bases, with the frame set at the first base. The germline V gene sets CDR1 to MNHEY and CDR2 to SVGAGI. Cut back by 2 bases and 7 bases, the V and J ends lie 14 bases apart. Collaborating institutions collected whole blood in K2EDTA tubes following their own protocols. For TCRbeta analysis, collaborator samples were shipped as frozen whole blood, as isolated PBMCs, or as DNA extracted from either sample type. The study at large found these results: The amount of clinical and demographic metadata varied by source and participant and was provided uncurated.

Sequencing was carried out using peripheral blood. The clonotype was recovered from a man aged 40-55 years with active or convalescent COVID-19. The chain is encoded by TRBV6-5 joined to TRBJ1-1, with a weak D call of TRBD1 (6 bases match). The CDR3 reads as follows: CASSYVGGLDEAFF. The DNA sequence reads TGTGCCAGCAGTTACGTGGGGGGGCTTGATGAAGCTTTCTTT.